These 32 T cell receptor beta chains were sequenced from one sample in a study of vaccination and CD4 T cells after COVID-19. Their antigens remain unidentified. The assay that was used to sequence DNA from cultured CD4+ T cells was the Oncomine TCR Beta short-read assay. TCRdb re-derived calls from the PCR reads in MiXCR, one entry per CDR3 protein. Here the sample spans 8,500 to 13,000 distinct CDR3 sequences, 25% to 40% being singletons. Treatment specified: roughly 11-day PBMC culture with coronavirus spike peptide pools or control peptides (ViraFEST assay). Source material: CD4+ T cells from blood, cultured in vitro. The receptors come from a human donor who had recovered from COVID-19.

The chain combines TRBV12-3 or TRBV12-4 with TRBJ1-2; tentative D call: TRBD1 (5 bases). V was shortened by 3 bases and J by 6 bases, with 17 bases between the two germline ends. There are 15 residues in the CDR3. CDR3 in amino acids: CASSFMGPVSHGYTF. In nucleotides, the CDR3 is TGTGCCAGCAGTTTTATGGGACCCGTGAGCCATGGCTACACCTTC.

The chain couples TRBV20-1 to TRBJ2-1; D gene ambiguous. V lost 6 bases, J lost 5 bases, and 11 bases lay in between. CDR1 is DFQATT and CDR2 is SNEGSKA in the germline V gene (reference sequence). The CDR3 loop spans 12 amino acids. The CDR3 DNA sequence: TGCAGTGCATCGGACGCCGACAATGAGCAGTTCTTC. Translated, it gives CSASDADNEQFF.

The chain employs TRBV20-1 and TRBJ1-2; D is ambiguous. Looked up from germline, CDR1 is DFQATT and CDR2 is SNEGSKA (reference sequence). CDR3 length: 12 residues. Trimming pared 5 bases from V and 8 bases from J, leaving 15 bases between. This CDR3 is CSALGEMGGYTF. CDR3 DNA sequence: TGCAGTGCTCTTGGCGAGATGGGGGGCTACACCTTC.

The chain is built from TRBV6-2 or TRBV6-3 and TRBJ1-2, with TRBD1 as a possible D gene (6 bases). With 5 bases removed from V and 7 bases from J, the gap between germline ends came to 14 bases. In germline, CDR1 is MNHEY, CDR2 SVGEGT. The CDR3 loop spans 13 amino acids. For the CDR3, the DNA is TGTGCCAGCAGTCTGGACAGTGTAGCTGGCTACACCTTC. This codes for CASSLDSVAGYTF.

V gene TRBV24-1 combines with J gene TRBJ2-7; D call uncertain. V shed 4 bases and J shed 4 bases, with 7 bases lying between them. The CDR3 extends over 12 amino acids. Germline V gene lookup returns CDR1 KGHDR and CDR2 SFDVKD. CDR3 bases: TGTGCCACCAGTGACGGCAGATACGAGCAGTACTTC. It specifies CATSDGRYEQYF.

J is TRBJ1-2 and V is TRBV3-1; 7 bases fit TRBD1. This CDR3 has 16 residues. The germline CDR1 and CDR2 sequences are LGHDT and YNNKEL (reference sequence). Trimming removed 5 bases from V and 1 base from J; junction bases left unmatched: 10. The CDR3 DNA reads TGTGCCAGCAGCAGCTACCGGGACAGAGATAACTATGGCTACACCTTC. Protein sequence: CASSSYRDRDNYGYTF.

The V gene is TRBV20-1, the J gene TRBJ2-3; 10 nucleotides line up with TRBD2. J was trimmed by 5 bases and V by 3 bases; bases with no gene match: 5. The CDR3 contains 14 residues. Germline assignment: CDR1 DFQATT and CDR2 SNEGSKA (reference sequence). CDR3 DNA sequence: TGCAGTGCTAGTCCCAGCGGGAGGGGAGATACGCAGTATTTT. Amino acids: CSASPSGRGDTQYF.

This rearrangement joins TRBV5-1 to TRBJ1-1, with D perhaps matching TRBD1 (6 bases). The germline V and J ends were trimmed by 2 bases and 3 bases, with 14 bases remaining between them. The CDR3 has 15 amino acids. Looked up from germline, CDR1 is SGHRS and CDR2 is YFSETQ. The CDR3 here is CASSFQGGGDTEAFF. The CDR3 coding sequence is TGCGCCAGCAGCTTCCAAGGGGGTGGGGACACTGAAGCTTTCTTT.

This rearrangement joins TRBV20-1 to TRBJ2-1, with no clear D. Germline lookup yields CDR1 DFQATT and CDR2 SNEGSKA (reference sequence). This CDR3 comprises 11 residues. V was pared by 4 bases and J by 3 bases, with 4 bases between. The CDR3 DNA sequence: TGCAGTGCTATTGGCTACAATGAGCAGTTCTTC. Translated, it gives CSAIGYNEQFF.

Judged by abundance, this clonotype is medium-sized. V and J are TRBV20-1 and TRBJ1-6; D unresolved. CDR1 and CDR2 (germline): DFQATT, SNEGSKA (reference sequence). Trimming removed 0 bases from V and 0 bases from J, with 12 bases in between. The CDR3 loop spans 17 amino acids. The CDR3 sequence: CSARDLVRGSYNSPLHF. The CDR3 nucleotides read TGCAGTGCTAGAGATTTAGTAAGAGGCTCCTATAATTCACCCCTCCACTTT.

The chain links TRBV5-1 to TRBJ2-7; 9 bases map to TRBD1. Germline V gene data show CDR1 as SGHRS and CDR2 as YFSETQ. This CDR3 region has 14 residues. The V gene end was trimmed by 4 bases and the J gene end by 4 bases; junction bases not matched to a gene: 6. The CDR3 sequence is CASSPGTGNYEQYF. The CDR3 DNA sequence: TGCGCCAGCAGCCCCGGGACAGGGAATTACGAGCAGTACTTC.

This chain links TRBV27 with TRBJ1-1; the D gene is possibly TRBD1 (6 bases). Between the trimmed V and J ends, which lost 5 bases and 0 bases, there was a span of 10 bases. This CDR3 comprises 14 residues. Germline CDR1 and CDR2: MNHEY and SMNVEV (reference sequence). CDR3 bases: TGTGCCAGCAGTCTGAGGGGGTTGAACACTGAAGCTTTCTTT. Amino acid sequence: CASSLRGLNTEAFF.

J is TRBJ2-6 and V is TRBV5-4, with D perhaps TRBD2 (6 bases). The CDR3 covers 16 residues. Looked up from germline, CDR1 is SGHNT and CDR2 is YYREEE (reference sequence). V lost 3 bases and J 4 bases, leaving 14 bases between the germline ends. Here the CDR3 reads CASSSGLPTGANVLTF. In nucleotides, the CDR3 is TGTGCCAGCAGCTCGGGACTGCCTACAGGGGCCAACGTCCTGACTTTC.

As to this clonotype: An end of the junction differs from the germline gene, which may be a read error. The CDR3 region is CASSLGVGTGVNEQFF. The CDR3 nucleotides read TGTGCTAGCAGCTTGGGGGTCGGTACAGGGGTGAATGAGCAGTTCTTC. The chain recombines TRBV7-6 with TRBJ2-1, with 7 bases matching TRBD1. The CDR3 is 16 residues long. Germline-derived CDR1 and CDR2 are SGHVS and FNYEAQ. The full variable domain, rest sourced from reference TRBV7-6 and TRBJ2-1, is GAGVSQSPRYKVTKRGQDVALRCDPISGHVSLYWYRQALGQGPEFLTYFNYEAQQDKSGLPNDRFSAERPEGSISTLTIQRTEQRDSAMYRCASSLGVGTGVNEQFFGPGTRLTVL.

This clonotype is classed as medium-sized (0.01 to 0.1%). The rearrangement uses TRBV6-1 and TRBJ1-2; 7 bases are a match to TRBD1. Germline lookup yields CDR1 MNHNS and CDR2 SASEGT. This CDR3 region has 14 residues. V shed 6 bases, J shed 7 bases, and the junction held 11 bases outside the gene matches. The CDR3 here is CASRDRQGLSGYTF. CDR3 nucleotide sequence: TGTGCCAGCAGGGACAGACAGGGATTAAGTGGCTACACCTTC.

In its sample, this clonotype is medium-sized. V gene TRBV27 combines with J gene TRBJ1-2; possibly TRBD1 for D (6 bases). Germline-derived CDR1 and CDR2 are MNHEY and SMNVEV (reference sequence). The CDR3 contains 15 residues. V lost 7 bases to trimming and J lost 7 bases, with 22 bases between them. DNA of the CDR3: TGTGCCAGCACCGCCTCCCCACAGGGAATTCGTGGCTACACCTTC. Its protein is CASTASPQGIRGYTF.

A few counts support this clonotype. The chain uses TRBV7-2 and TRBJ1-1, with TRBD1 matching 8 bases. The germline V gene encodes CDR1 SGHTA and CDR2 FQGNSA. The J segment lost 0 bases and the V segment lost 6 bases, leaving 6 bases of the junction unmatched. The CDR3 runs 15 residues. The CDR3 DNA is TGTGCCAGCAGTCGGGACAGGAACATGAACACTGAAGCTTTCTTT. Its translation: CASSRDRNMNTEAFF.

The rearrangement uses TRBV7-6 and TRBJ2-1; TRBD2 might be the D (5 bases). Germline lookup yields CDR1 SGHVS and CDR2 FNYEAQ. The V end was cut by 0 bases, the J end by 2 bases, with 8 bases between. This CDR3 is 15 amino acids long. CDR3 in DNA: TGTGCCAGCAGCTTAGCAAGCGGTCCCTACAATGAGCAGTTCTTC. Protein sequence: CASSLASGPYNEQFF.

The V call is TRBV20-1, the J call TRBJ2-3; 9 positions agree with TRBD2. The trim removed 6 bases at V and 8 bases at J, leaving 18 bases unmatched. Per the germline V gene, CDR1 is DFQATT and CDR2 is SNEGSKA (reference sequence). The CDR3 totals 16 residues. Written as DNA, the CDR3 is TGCAGTGCCGCCGCTGGGGGCGGGAGGGTGGTTGCTACGCAGTATTTT. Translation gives CSAAAGGGRVVATQYF.

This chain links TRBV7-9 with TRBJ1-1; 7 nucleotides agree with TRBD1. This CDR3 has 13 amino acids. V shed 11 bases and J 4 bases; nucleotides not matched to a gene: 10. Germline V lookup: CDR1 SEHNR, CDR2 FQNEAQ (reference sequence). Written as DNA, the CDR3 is TGTGCCGGGACAGAAGTTTTGGGCACTGAAGCTTTCTTT. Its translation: CAGTEVLGTEAFF.

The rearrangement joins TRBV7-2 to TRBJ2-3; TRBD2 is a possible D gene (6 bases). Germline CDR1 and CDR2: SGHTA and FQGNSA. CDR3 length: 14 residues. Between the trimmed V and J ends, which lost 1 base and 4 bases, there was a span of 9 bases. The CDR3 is CASSLGRAPDTQYF. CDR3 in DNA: TGTGCCAGCAGCTTAGGGAGGGCCCCAGATACGCAGTATTTT. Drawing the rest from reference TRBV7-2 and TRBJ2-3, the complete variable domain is GAGVSQSPSNKVTEKGKDVELRCDPISGHTALYWYRQSLGQGLEFLIYFQGNSAPDKSGLPSDRFSAERTGGSVSTLTIQRTQQEDSAVYLCASSLGRAPDTQYFGPGTRLTVL.

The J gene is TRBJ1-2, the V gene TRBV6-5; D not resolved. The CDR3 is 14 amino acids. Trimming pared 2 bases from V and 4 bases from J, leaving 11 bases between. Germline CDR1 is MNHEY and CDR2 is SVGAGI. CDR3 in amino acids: CASSYAGIGYGYTF. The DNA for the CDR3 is TGTGCCAGCAGTTACGCCGGGATCGGCTATGGCTACACCTTC.

CDR3 residues: CASTGGGLANYGYTF. In DNA, the CDR3 is TGTGCCAGCACCGGGGGGGGGTTAGCTAACTATGGCTACACCTTC. V is TRBV5-4 and J is TRBJ1-2; D is perhaps TRBD1 (5 bases). The CDR3 consists of 15 residues. V was shortened by 6 bases and J by 0 bases, with 15 bases between the two germline ends. Germline lookup yields CDR1 SGHNT and CDR2 YYREEE (reference sequence).

CDR3 coding DNA: TGTGCCAGCAGCCCTAGCTGGCAGGGATCCGGCTATGGCTACACCTTC. Amino acids: CASSPSWQGSGYGYTF. The chain has TRBV7-9 and TRBJ1-2, with D possibly TRBD1 on 5 matching bases. The CDR3 is 16 residues long. Trimming shortened V by 5 bases and J by 4 bases, and 20 bases separated the two germline ends. CDR1 is SEHNR and CDR2 is FQNEAQ in the germline V gene (reference sequence).

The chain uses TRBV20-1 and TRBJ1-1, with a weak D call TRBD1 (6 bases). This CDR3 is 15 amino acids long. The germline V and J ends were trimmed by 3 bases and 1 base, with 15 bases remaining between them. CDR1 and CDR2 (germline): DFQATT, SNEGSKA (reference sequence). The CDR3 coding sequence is TGCAGTGCTAGGCGGGCAGGGGTATGGAACACTGAAGCTTTCTTT. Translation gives CSARRAGVWNTEAFF.

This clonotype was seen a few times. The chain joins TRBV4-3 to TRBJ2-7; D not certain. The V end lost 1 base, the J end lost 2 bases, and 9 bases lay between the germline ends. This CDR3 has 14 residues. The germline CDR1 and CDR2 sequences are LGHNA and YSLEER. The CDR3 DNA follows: TGCGCCAGCAGCCAAGGTCGCGGAACCTACGAGCAGTACTTC. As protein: CASSQGRGTYEQYF.

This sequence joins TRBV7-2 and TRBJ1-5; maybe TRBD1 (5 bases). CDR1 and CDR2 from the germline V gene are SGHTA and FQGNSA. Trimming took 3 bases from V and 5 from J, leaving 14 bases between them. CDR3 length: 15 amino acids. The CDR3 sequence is CASSLGSGFDQPQHF. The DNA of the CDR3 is TGTGCCAGCAGCTTGGGATCAGGGTTCGATCAGCCCCAGCATTTT.

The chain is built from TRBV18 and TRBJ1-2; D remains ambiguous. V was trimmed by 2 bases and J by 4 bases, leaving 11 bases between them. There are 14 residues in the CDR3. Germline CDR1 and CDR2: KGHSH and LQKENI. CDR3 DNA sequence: TGTGCCAGCTCACCATCGGTGGCAGGCTATGGCTACACCTTC. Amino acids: CASSPSVAGYGYTF.

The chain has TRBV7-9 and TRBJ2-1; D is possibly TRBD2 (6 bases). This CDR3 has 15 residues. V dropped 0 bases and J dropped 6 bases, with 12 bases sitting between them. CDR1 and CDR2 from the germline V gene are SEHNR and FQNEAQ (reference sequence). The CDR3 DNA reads TGTGCCAGCAGCTTAGCTGGGGGACTTTCCAATGAGCAGTTCTTC. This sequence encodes CASSLAGGLSNEQFF.

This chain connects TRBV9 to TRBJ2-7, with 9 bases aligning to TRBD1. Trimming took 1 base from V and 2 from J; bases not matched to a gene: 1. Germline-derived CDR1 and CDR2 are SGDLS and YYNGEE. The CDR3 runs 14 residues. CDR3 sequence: CASSVRTGAYEQYF. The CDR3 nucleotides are TGTGCCAGCAGCGTAAGGACAGGGGCCTACGAGCAGTACTTC.

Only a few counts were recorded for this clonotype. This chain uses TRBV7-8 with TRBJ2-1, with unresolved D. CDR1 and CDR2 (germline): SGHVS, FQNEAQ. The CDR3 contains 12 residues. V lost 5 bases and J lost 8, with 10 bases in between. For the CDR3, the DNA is TGTGCCAGCAGCGTGAACCTGCATGAGCAGTTCTTC. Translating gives CASSVNLHEQFF.

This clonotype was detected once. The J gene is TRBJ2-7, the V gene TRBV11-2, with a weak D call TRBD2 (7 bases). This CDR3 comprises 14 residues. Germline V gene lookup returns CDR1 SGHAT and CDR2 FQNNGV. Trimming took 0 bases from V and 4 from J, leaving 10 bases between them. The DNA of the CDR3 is TGTGCCAGCAGCTTAGAGGGGGGGCGATACGAGCAGTACTTC. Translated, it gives CASSLEGGRYEQYF. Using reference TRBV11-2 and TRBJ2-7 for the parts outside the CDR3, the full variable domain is EAGVAQSPRYKIIEKRQSVAFWCNPISGHATLYWYQQILGQGPKLLIQFQNNGVVDDSQLPKDRFSAERLKGVDSTLKIQPAKLEDSAVYLCASSLEGGRYEQYFGPGTRLTVT.